Below are 8 T cell receptor beta chains sequenced from a single sample in a study of human T cells and chemical hapten exposure. Specified time point: patch test 2, 6 weeks after DPC sensitization. Treatment in this sample: therapeutic diphenylcyclopropenone sensitization with weekly scalp DPC. TCRdb reanalysed the RACE reads using MiXCR and keeps one entry per CDR3 protein. The sample carries tens of thousands of distinct CDR3 sequences, around 9.4% recorded once. The specimen comprised whole blood, sampled in connection with sensitization to the hapten diphenylcyclopropenone (DPC). The receptors were sampled from a woman aged 50 to 60 with alopecia areata. Some clones in this sample may be carry-over from other donors' samples.

This chain uses TRBV28 with TRBJ1-5; D is undetermined. Looked up from germline, CDR1 is MDHEN and CDR2 is SYDVKM. The CDR3 consists of 10 residues. The germline V and J ends were trimmed by 7 bases and 5 bases, with 3 bases remaining between them. CDR3 in amino acids: CASNDQPQHF. The DNA of the CDR3 is TGTGCCAGCAACGATCAGCCCCAGCATTTT.

This clonotype was observed a handful of times. The chain carries TRBV7-2 and TRBJ1-6, with 7 bases identical to TRBD1. The germline V gene has CDR1 SGHTA and CDR2 FQGNSA. The CDR3 is made up of 14 amino acids. The V and J ends lost 5 bases and 10 bases, in that order; junction bases with no gene match: 8. CDR3 nucleotide sequence: TGTGCCAGCAGCCGGGACAGCCCGGGGTCACCCCTCCACTTT. Translated: CASSRDSPGSPLHF.

This clonotype was counted a few times. V and J are TRBV29-1 and TRBJ2-7; 7 nucleotides align to TRBD1. V lost 4 bases to trimming and J lost 0 bases; unmatched junction nucleotides: 12. Germline V gives CDR1 SQVTM, CDR2 ANQGSEA. The CDR3 spans 16 residues. CDR3 nucleotides: TGCAGCGTTGGAGGGGCCGGACAGGACGTCTCCTACGAGCAGTACTTC. Translation: CSVGGAGQDVSYEQYF.

This clonotype was counted at least ten times. This chain links TRBV19 with TRBJ2-7; no reliable D call. The CDR3 loop spans 14 amino acids. Trimming took 4 bases from V and 7 from J, leaving 17 bases between them. The germline V gene has CDR1 LNHDA and CDR2 SQIVND (reference sequence). The CDR3 spells CASSTTGPPSEQYF. The CDR3 region has the DNA TGTGCCAGTAGTACCACCGGGCCTCCTTCTGAGCAGTACTTC.

The table lists this clonotype with many counts. Here the CDR3 DNA reads TGTGCCAGCAGACCCAGCGGGCGCCTTGGGGATACGCAGTATTTT. This codes for CASRPSGRLGDTQYF. The chain employs TRBV6-2 or TRBV6-3 and TRBJ2-3; TRBD2 is a possible D gene (6 bases). This CDR3 comprises 15 residues. The V gene lost 6 bases and the J gene lost 6 bases, with 19 bases spanning the gap. Germline lookup yields CDR1 MNHEY and CDR2 SVGEGT.

This clonotype was detected a few times. The chain has TRBV28 and TRBJ1-1; maybe TRBD1 (6 bases). The V gene's germline CDR1 is MDHEN and CDR2 SYDVKM. The CDR3 runs 11 residues. Trimming took off 10 bases at V and 9 bases at J, with 15 bases between the two ends. CDR3 DNA sequence: TGTGCCACCGGTACCCGGGACAAAGCTTTCTTT. It yields the protein CATGTRDKAFF.

This clonotype was seen repeatedly, ten times or more. The CDR3 bases are TGTGCCATCAGTGACAGAGGGGGCGATCAGCCCCAGCATTTT. Translating it yields CAISDRGGDQPQHF. This chain uses TRBV10-3 with TRBJ1-5; the match to TRBD1 covers 7 bases. Germline trimming cut 3 bases from V and 5 bases from J; bases unmatched to any gene: 4. The CDR3 has 14 amino acids. Per the germline V gene, CDR1 is ENHRY and CDR2 is SYGVKD.

This clonotype has only a few counts. V usage is TRBV29-1 and J usage is TRBJ2-3; 8 bases agree with TRBD2. Germline-derived CDR1 and CDR2 are SQVTM and ANQGSEA. The V gene end was trimmed by 0 bases and the J gene end by 2 bases; junction bases not matched to a gene: 10. CDR3 length: 17 residues. CDR3 in amino acids: CSVEDWRREVDTDTQYF. The CDR3, as DNA: TGCAGCGTTGAAGATTGGAGGCGGGAGGTTGACACAGATACGCAGTATTTT.